The rows below give T cell receptor beta chains drawn from one sample of a study of blood T cell repertoires in COVID-19. The protocol was immunoSEQ multiplex PCR, while the TCRdb copy is restricted to in-frame clones and leaves out a portion. The sample lists some 250,000 clones; approximately 78% were seen once. The sequencing input was peripheral blood. These receptors all stem from a woman between 55 and 75 years old with active or convalescent COVID-19. Each CDR3 is given with its conserved first and last residue. The D gene is left open where the match is weak. Clone size is shown for a subset of rows, as once, few, many or a class of expanded clone.

>TRBV27|-|TRBJ1-2|-
TGTGCCAGCAGTTTATCGGCTTATAACTATGGCTACACCTTC
CASSLSAYNYGYTF
>TRBV3-1/TRBV3-2|-|TRBJ1-3|TRBD1
TGTGCCAGCAGCCTTAACCCGGGACAGGGGGCGCCCGGAAACACCATATATTTT
CASSLNPGQGAPGNTIYF
>TRBV11-1|-|TRBJ2-7|TRBD1
TGTGCCAGCAGCCCCCCAGCAGGGGGCTACGAGCAGTACTTC
CASSPPAGGYEQYF
>TRBV9|-|TRBJ1-1|-
TGTGCCAGCAGCGGCATGCAATGGCAGGGTCATGAAGCTTTCTTT
CASSGMQWQGHEAFF
>TRBV7-8|-|TRBJ1-1|-
TGTGCCAGCAGCTTAGGGGGGGGTATTGACACTGAAGCTTTCTTT
CASSLGGGIDTEAFF
>TRBV18|-|TRBJ2-3|-
TGTGCCAGCTCACTCCGACAAAGCACAGATACGCAGTATTTT
CASSLRQSTDTQYF
>TRBV27|-|TRBJ2-6|TRBD2
TGTGCCAGCAGGGGGACTAGCGCTGGGGCCAACGTCCTGACTTTC
CASRGTSAGANVLTF
>TRBV27|-|TRBJ1-2|-
TGTGCCAGCAGTTTCTCGCAGGGCTACTATGGCTACACCTTC
CASSFSQGYYGYTF
>TRBV5-1|-|TRBJ2-7|TRBD1
TGCGCCAGCAGCGACCCCGGTGGGACAGATTCCTACGAGCAGTACTTC
CASSDPGGTDSYEQYF
>TRBV30|-|TRBJ1-5|-
TGTGCCTGGAGTGTTGGAGGGCACCTCAATCAGCCCCAGCATTTT
CAWSVGGHLNQPQHF
>TRBV7-2|-|TRBJ1-2|-
TGTGCCAGCAGCTTTGACAGATCACTGAGCTATGGCTACACCTTC
CASSFDRSLSYGYTF
>TRBV3-1/TRBV3-2|-|TRBJ1-2|-
TGTGCCAGCAGCCAAATGCGGACAGCTTATGGCTACACCTTC
CASSQMRTAYGYTF
>TRBV14|-|TRBJ1-1|TRBD1
TGTGCCAGCAGCCAACTGATAGACCGGGACAGGGTTAACACTGAAGCTTTCTTT
CASSQLIDRDRVNTEAFF
>TRBV2|-|TRBJ1-2|TRBD1
TGTGCCAGCGCGGGACAGACTTTCGGGGGCTACACCTTC
CASAGQTFGGYTF
>TRBV21-1|-|TRBJ2-2|-
TGTGCCAGCAGCAACAGGGATCGGTACACCGGGGAGCTGTTTTTT
CASSNRDRYTGELFF
>TRBV19|-|TRBJ1-1|-
TGTGCCAGTAGTTCAGAATGGGGAGGGACTGAAGCTTTCTTT
CASSSEWGGTEAFF
>TRBV11-2|-|TRBJ2-2|-
TGTGCCAGCAGCTTTTGGGGGGGGGCTGAACGGGAGCTGTTTTTT
CASSFWGGAERELFF
>TRBV13|-|TRBJ2-7|TRBD1
TGTGCCAGCAGTCAGACAGGGGTTGGGGAGCAGTACTTC
CASSQTGVGEQYF
>TRBV19|-|TRBJ1-4|-
TGTGCCAGTAGTTCCCAACGGGGAGAAAAACTGTTTTTT
CASSSQRGEKLFF
>TRBV7-2|-|TRBJ1-5|-
TGTGCCAGCAGCCAGCAGGGACTGAGCAATCAGCCCCAGCATTTT
CASSQQGLSNQPQHF
>TRBV30|-|TRBJ2-4|-
TGTGCCTGGAGTCCTACCGGGGGTGCTTACGTAGCCAAAAACATTCAGTACTTC
CAWSPTGGAYVAKNIQYF
>TRBV2|-|TRBJ2-2|TRBD1
TGTGCCAGCAGCGCGGGACAGGCGAACACCGGGGAGCTGTTTTTT
CASSAGQANTGELFF
>TRBV7-9|few|TRBJ1-2|-
TGTGCCAGCAGCCCCCTCGTAGAGTACGGCTACACCTTC
CASSPLVEYGYTF
>TRBV6-6|-|TRBJ2-1|-
TGTGCCAGCAGTTACTACGACAGGTACAATGAGCAGTTCTTC
CASSYYDRYNEQFF
>TRBV5-1|-|TRBJ2-2|-
TGCGCCAGCTTTCAGGGGGGAGGCACCGGGGAGCTGTTTTTT
CASFQGGGTGELFF
>TRBV19|-|TRBJ1-1|-
TGTGCCAGTAGTACCTATCCGAACACTGAAGCTTTCTTT
CASSTYPNTEAFF
>TRBV6-2/TRBV6-3|-|TRBJ1-2|-
TGTGCCAGCAGTTACTCGATAGCAGGGGCCTATGGCTACACCTTC
CASSYSIAGAYGYTF
>TRBV10-3|few|TRBJ1-6|-
TGTGCCATCAGTTATCGTTTCGAGGTAGTCGGTTCACCCCTCCACTTT
CAISYRFEVVGSPLHF
>TRBV21-1|-|TRBJ1-2|-
TGTGCCAGCAGCCCCCGGACAGGGGGCGACTATGGCTACACCTTC
CASSPRTGGDYGYTF